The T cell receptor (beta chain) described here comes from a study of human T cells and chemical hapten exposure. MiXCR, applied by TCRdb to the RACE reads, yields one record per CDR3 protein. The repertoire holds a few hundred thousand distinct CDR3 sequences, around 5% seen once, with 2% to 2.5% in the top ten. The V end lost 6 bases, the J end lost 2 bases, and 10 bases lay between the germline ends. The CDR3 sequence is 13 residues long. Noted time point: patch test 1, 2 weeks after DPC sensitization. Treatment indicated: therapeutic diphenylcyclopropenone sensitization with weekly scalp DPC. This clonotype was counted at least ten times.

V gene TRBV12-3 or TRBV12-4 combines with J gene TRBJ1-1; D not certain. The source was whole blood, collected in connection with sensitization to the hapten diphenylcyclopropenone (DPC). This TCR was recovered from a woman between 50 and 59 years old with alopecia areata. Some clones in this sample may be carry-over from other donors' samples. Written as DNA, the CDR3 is TGTGCCAGCAGACACAGCGTCAACACTGAAGCTTTCTTT. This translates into CASRHSVNTEAFF.